This record concerns one TCR beta chain sequence. The target antigen is unknown. V lost 7 bases to trimming and J lost 7 bases; unmatched junction nucleotides: 6. Germline V lookup: CDR1 MNHNS, CDR2 SASEGT. The CDR3 consists of 13 residues. This specimen comes from a study of post-analysis software for immune sequencing data. In the study overall: Disease trajectories encompassed relapsing-remitting, secondary progressive and progressive-relapsing multiple sclerosis.

The TCR beta cDNA libraries carried unique molecular identifiers. T cells numbering roughly 0.9 to 11 million gave rise to 500,000 or so cDNA molecules. TCRdb analysed the PCR reads with MiXCR anew, one entry per CDR3 protein. The table has a few hundred thousand distinct CDR3 sequences, approximately 34% seen once. The study's findings and limits: Patients had higher frequencies than controls of about five TRBV segments, including TRBV5-6, TRBV5-1 and TRBV20-1.

Sequencing was performed on blood. The receptor's source is a girl aged 2-17 years with multiple sclerosis. The V gene is TRBV6-1, the J gene TRBJ2-3, with 9 nucleotides matching TRBD2. CDR3 protein: CASTTSGGNTQYF. In DNA, the CDR3 is TGTGCCAGCACGACTAGCGGAGGTAATACGCAGTATTTT.